These T cell receptor beta chains were read from a single sample in a study of blood T cells in healthy people across ages. TCRdb re-derived calls from the 5' RACE reads in MiXCR, one entry per CDR3 protein. This sample has some 890,000 distinct CDR3 sequences, with about 27% found just once. These same data were also listed under a study on T cells of mothers and their children.

The source material was blood. The receptors derive from a woman aged 40-49 years in good health. Both conserved end residues are part of each CDR3. D genes are given only for firm matches. The size field is filled for only some rows; it gives once, few, many or a size class.

CDR3aa	CDR3nt	abundance	v_gene	j_gene	d_gene
CASSLVSGDYGYTF	TGCGCCAGCAGCTTGGTATCAGGAGACTATGGCTACACCTTC	few	TRBV5-1	TRBJ1-2	.
CASSSTQGAKGYTF	TGCGCCAGCAGCTCTACCCAGGGGGCTAAAGGCTACACCTTC	many	TRBV5-1	TRBJ1-2	TRBD1
CASSPPGEADTQYF	TGTGCCAGCAGCCCACCGGGGGAAGCAGATACGCAGTATTTT	.	TRBV6-2/TRBV6-3	TRBJ2-3	.
CASSLGAGDAQPQHF	TGTGCCAGCAGTTTAGGGGCAGGGGATGCTCAGCCCCAGCATTTT	.	TRBV27	TRBJ1-5	.
CASSLAGQNEAFF	TGCGCCAGCAGCTTGGCCGGGCAAAATGAAGCTTTCTTT	few	TRBV5-1	TRBJ1-1	.
CASRLRGGDEQFF	TGTGCCAGCAGACTCAGGGGGGGGGATGAGCAGTTCTTC	few	TRBV6-1	TRBJ2-1	.
CASTRGGSGYTF	TGTGCCAGCACCCGAGGGGGTAGTGGCTACACCTTC	many	TRBV12-3/TRBV12-4	TRBJ1-2	.
CASSVTGTYGYTF	TGTGCCAGCAGTGTGACAGGGACATATGGCTACACCTTC	few	TRBV27	TRBJ1-2	TRBD1
CASSVGTGMGYEQYF	TGTGCCAGCAGCGTAGGGACAGGAATGGGCTACGAGCAGTACTTC	.	TRBV9	TRBJ2-7	TRBD1
CAWSMGGIETQYF	TGTGCCTGGAGTATGGGGGGCATTGAGACCCAGTACTTC	many	TRBV30	TRBJ2-5	.
CASRSDWGSYNEQFF	TGTGCCAGCAGATCAGACTGGGGCTCCTACAATGAGCAGTTCTTC	.	TRBV5-4	TRBJ2-1	.
CASSLSGPSYGEQFF	TGTGCCAGCAGTCTTAGCGGCCCGTCGTACGGTGAGCAGTTCTTC	.	TRBV11-3	TRBJ2-1	.
CASSQDPTGNTIYF	TGTGCCAGCAGCCAAGATCCGACTGGAAACACCATATATTTT	few	TRBV3-1	TRBJ1-3	.
CRTDWVAKNIQYF	TGCAGAACCGACTGGGTAGCCAAAAACATTCAGTACTTC	many	TRBV20-1	TRBJ2-4	.
CALGLGRNEQFF	TGTGCCCTGGGACTAGGAAGGAATGAGCAGTTCTTC	few	TRBV10-3	TRBJ2-1	TRBD2
CASSLVAEGTEAFF	TGTGCCAGCAGTTTGGTGGCAGAGGGCACTGAAGCTTTCTTT	few	TRBV27	TRBJ1-1	.
CASRPGLAGVSSYEQYF	TGTGCCAGCCGCCCCGGACTAGCGGGGGTCTCGTCCTACGAGCAGTACTTC	many	TRBV6-1	TRBJ2-7	TRBD2
CASSQSRTGANYGYTF	TGTGCCAGCAGCCAATCACGGACAGGGGCTAACTATGGCTACACCTTC	.	TRBV3-1	TRBJ1-2	TRBD1
CASSVSPSGANVLTF	TGTGCTAGCAGCGTATCACCCTCTGGGGCCAACGTCCTGACTTTC	many	TRBV9	TRBJ2-6	.
CASRQTPGSPNEKLFF	TGTGCCAGCAGGCAAACCCCAGGCTCCCCGAATGAAAAACTGTTTTTT	few	TRBV27	TRBJ1-4	.
CASSPRDTTEYEQYF	TGCGCCAGCAGCCCCCGGGACACAACCGAATACGAGCAGTACTTC	.	TRBV5-1	TRBJ2-7	.
CSVAGQEGNTEAFF	TGCAGCGTAGCCGGACAGGAGGGGAACACTGAAGCTTTCTTT	few	TRBV29-1	TRBJ1-1	TRBD1
CASSSSGGAVGELFF	TGTGCCAGCAGCAGTAGCGGGGGGGCCGTCGGGGAGCTGTTTTTT	once	TRBV6-6	TRBJ2-2	TRBD2
CASSQVPGQGLTYGQYF	TGTGCCAGCAGCCAAGTACCGGGACAGGGCTTAACCTACGGGCAGTACTTC	.	TRBV3-1	TRBJ2-5	TRBD1
CATSRTRQENSPLHF	TGTGCCACCAGCAGAACCAGACAGGAAAATTCACCCCTCCACTTT	.	TRBV15	TRBJ1-6	.
CASSLGRTGTLYGYTF	TGCGCCAGCAGCTTGGGGAGGACAGGGACCCTCTATGGCTACACCTTC	few	TRBV5-1	TRBJ1-2	TRBD1
CASRTSGERNEQFF	TGTGCCAGCAGGACTAGCGGGGAACGAAATGAGCAGTTCTTC	many	TRBV6-6	TRBJ2-1	TRBD2
CASSSSWAPKETQYF	TGTGCCAGCAGCTCAAGCTGGGCCCCGAAGGAGACCCAGTACTTC	few	TRBV7-9	TRBJ2-5	.
CASSLDPSRGPEAFF	TGCGCCAGCAGCCTGGACCCGTCCCGCGGCCCTGAAGCTTTCTTT	.	TRBV5-1	TRBJ1-1	.
CASSAELAGEYSEQFF	TGCGCCAGCAGCGCCGAACTAGCGGGGGAATACAGTGAGCAGTTCTTC	.	TRBV5-1	TRBJ2-1	TRBD2
CASSPPPGQLNYGYTF	TGTGCCAGCAGCCCCCCCCCGGGACAGCTTAACTATGGCTACACCTTC	.	TRBV7-9	TRBJ1-2	TRBD1
CASSLEGPQETQYF	TGTGCCAGCAGTTTAGAGGGACCCCAAGAGACCCAGTACTTC	few	TRBV12-3/TRBV12-4	TRBJ2-5	.
CAISELGQGYEQYF	TGTGCCATCAGTGAACTAGGACAGGGCTACGAGCAGTACTTC	.	TRBV10-3	TRBJ2-7	TRBD1
CASREGQGNGYTF	TGTGCCAGCAGGGAGGGACAGGGAAATGGCTACACCTTC	few	TRBV2	TRBJ1-2	TRBD1
CASSLTTSTDTQYF	TGCGCCAGCAGCTTGACTACCAGCACAGATACGCAGTATTTT	few	TRBV5-1	TRBJ2-3	.
CVSISPTDLEAFF	TGTGTCAGTATCTCCCCGACCGACCTTGAAGCTTTCTTT	.	TRBV19	TRBJ1-1	.
CASSSINSSYNEQYF	TGCGCCAGCAGCTCTATTAATTCCTCCTACAATGAGCAGTACTTC	.	TRBV5-1	TRBJ2-7	.
CSASLPGGPGTGELFF	TGCAGTGCTAGCCTTCCGGGGGGCCCAGGCACCGGGGAGCTGTTTTTT	.	TRBV20-1	TRBJ2-2	.
CSVQGFDEQFF	TGCAGCGTACAGGGGTTCGATGAGCAGTTCTTC	.	TRBV29-1	TRBJ2-1	TRBD1
CASRSGTGGAAYEQYF	TGTGCCAGCAGATCCGGGACAGGGGGCGCCGCCTACGAGCAGTACTTC	few	TRBV6-5	TRBJ2-7	TRBD1
CASRTTGGAEAFF	TGTGCCAGCAGGACGACAGGGGGGGCTGAAGCTTTCTTT	few	TRBV12-3/TRBV12-4	TRBJ1-1	TRBD1
CASSLAGTGGNTEAFF	TGTGCCAGCAGCTTAGCCGGGACAGGGGGGAACACTGAAGCTTTCTTT	many	TRBV13	TRBJ1-1	TRBD1
CASSVGPSGTGHEQFF	TGTGCCAGCAGCGTAGGTCCTAGCGGGACCGGGCATGAGCAGTTCTTC	.	TRBV9	TRBJ2-1	TRBD2
CASSYESASNQPQHF	TGTGCCAGCAGTTACGAGTCGGCTAGCAATCAGCCCCAGCATTTT	few	TRBV12-3/TRBV12-4	TRBJ1-5	.
CAWSIVRQDQYF	TGTGCCTGGAGTATTGTTCGGCAGGATCAGTACTTC	.	TRBV30	TRBJ2-5	.
CASSSGEKPGELFF	TGTGCCAGCAGCTCCGGGGAAAAACCCGGGGAGCTGTTTTTT	once	TRBV12-3/TRBV12-4	TRBJ2-2	.
CASSFPNRGADGYTF	TGTGCCAGCAGCTTTCCAAACAGGGGCGCGGATGGCTACACCTTC	many	TRBV7-8	TRBJ1-2	TRBD1
CSGRRGETQYF	TGCAGCGGTCGGAGGGGAGAGACCCAGTACTTC	many	TRBV29-1	TRBJ2-5	.
CAGMPGGAYEQYF	TGTGCCGGCATGCCGGGCGGGGCGTACGAGCAGTACTTC	.	TRBV6-2/TRBV6-3	TRBJ2-7	.
CSASLQGLNTEAFF	TGCAGTGCTAGTTTACAGGGGCTGAACACTGAAGCTTTCTTT	.	TRBV20-1	TRBJ1-1	TRBD1
CASSLVSLAGPTDTQYF	TGTGCCAGCAGCTTAGTGTCACTAGCGGGCCCAACAGATACGCAGTATTTT	.	TRBV7-9	TRBJ2-3	TRBD2
CASSPEGLKEGTQYF	TGTGCCAGCAGCCCCGAAGGCCTAAAAGAAGGGACCCAGTACTTC	.	TRBV7-2	TRBJ2-5	.
CASSGGIGTGGVIQYF	TGTGCCAGCAGTGGCGGAATCGGGACAGGGGGAGTCATTCAGTACTTC	many	TRBV6-1	TRBJ2-4	TRBD1
CASSRGQGAATNEKLFF	TGCGCCAGCAGCCGCGGACAGGGGGCCGCAACTAATGAAAAACTGTTTTTT	.	TRBV4-3	TRBJ1-4	TRBD1
CASGTRANYGYTF	TGTGCCAGCGGCACCCGAGCTAACTATGGCTACACCTTC	.	TRBV28	TRBJ1-2	.
CASSPGTGYEKLFF	TGTGCCAGCTCACCCGGGACAGGGTATGAAAAACTGTTTTTT	few	TRBV18	TRBJ1-4	TRBD1
CSARVDRRGSLGYEQYF	TGCAGTGCTAGAGTCGACCGCCGAGGATCCTTGGGCTACGAGCAGTACTTC	many	TRBV20-1	TRBJ2-7	.
CASSPAITDTQYF	TGTGCCAGCAGCCCCGCAATCACGGATACGCAGTATTTT	.	TRBV5-6	TRBJ2-3	.
CSVEGQGRAEAFF	TGCAGCGTTGAAGGACAGGGACGCGCTGAAGCTTTCTTT	few	TRBV29-1	TRBJ1-1	TRBD1